The 4 T cell receptor beta chains in this list originate from one sample, sequenced in a study of blood T cell repertoires in COVID-19 (TCRdb year 2020). Libraries were made using the immunoSEQ multiplex PCR assay. This is the immuneACCESS table as TCRdb keeps it, with only in-frame sequences that have V and J called. A part of the clones is gone; compared with another copy, unresolved V genes explain less than half, and the rest is unexplained. In this sample the table shows 300,000 to 400,000 clones, 80% to 90% of which occur a single time. The ten largest clones take up approximately 1% of the sample. The sample comprised PBMCs or T cells enriched from blood (not recorded which). These receptors all stem from a man in his late teens or twenties who had recovered from COVID-19.

This sequence joins TRBV3-1 (or the pseudogene TRBV3-2) and TRBJ2-1, with a tentative D call TRBD2 (6 bases). This CDR3 is 14 amino acids long. The ends were cut back, 4 bases at V and 6 bases at J, with 13 bases in the middle. Germline V gives CDR1 LGHDT, CDR2 YNNKEL (reference sequence). This chain's CDR3 is CASSRTGELNEQFF. The CDR3 DNA sequence: TGTGCCAGCAGCCGGACGGGGGAACTCAATGAGCAGTTCTTC.

This chain connects TRBV19 to TRBJ2-5; TRBD1 matches at 8 bases. The CDR3 runs 14 residues. The germline V gene has CDR1 LNHDA and CDR2 SQIVND (reference sequence). V trimming: 3 bases; J trimming: 5 bases; junction bases outside the gene matches: 5. For the CDR3, the DNA is TGTGCCAGTAGTATCGCACGGACAGGGGAGACCCAGTACTTC. It is translated as CASSIARTGETQYF.

The sample holds a few counts of this clone. The chain recombines TRBV5-6 with TRBJ2-7; the D is unclear. Trimming stripped 3 bases from V and 1 base from J, with 14 bases between. Germline V lookup: CDR1 SGHDT, CDR2 YYEEEE. CDR3 length: 15 amino acids. The CDR3 protein is CASSWRPGKSYEQYF. The CDR3 bases are TGTGCCAGCAGCTGGCGGCCTGGAAAATCCTACGAGCAGTACTTC.

This chain joins TRBV5-6 and TRBJ1-6; weak D call: TRBD1 (6 bases). The V end was cut by 4 bases, the J end by 0 bases, with 17 bases between. The CDR3 loop spans 18 amino acids. The V gene's germline CDR1 is SGHDT and CDR2 YYEEEE. DNA for the CDR3: TGTGCCAGCAGCACGCAGACAGGCCAAAGCTCCTATAATTCACCCCTCCACTTT. Translation gives CASSTQTGQSSYNSPLHF.